Detailed here is one TCR beta chain. CDR3 length: 15 residues. Germline assignment: CDR1 SEHNR and CDR2 FQNEAQ (reference sequence). V dropped 6 bases and J dropped 1 base, with 15 bases sitting between them. Time point here: patch test 1, 2 weeks after DPC sensitization. The sample's treatment: therapeutic diphenylcyclopropenone sensitization with weekly scalp DPC. TCRdb processed the RACE reads anew with MiXCR; each CDR3 protein has one entry. This sample yields 65,000 to 85,000 distinct CDR3 sequences, of which 10% are seen a single time; roughly 1.4% belongs to the top ten. These data belong to a study of human T cells and chemical hapten exposure.

The sample was whole blood, taken in connection with sensitization to the hapten diphenylcyclopropenone (DPC). The TCR originated in a woman aged 50 to 60 with alopecia areata. Some clones in this sample may be carry-over from other donors' samples. The rearrangement joins TRBV7-9 to TRBJ1-1; no clear D. DNA of the CDR3: TGTGCCAGCAGTCCGCGGAGGACTGCGAACACTGAAGCTTTCTTT. Protein sequence: CASSPRRTANTEAFF.